This T cell receptor beta chain stems from a study of T cell responses to AZD1222 COVID-19 vaccine. This CDR3 region has 13 residues. V was clipped by 6 bases and J by 3 bases; unmatched bases: 3. Germline values: CDR1 MNHEY, CDR2 SVGEGT. As regards this clone: Its antigen is undetermined.

Study results and limitations: Reportedly, close to half of spike-specific TCRs are directed against unmutated variant regions.

Generated by immunoSEQ multiplex PCR, the TCRdb table keeps only in-frame clones and is missing some. This sample has approximately 170,000 clones; around 88% occur once, and the top ten carry 11%. The V call is TRBV6-2 or TRBV6-3, the J call TRBJ1-1; 8 bases fit TRBD1. Sequenced material: peripheral blood, taken 28 days after the second AZD1222 dose. The receptor comes from an adult who received the AZD1222 COVID-19 vaccine. CDR3 region: CASSETGDTEAFF. For the CDR3, the DNA is TGTGCCAGCAGCGAGACAGGGGACACTGAAGCTTTCTTT.